This entry features one T cell receptor (beta chain) sequence. Antigen unknown. TCRdb re-analysed the reads in MiXCR, keeping a single row per CDR3 protein. This table holds 200,000 or so distinct CDR3 sequences, 30% to 45% found once. The sample originates from a study of T cell repertoires in cytomegalovirus infection. Study information: Alongside well-studied HLA-B-restricted CMV epitopes, recently identified HLA-C-restricted CMV epitopes were also used. Study results and limitations: The study found HLA-C-restricted CMV-specific TCR beta clonotypes dominating the ex vivo response.

Trimming took 0 bases from V and 9 from J, leaving 9 bases between them. CDR1 and CDR2 from the germline V gene are LNHNV and YYDKDF (reference sequence). The CDR3 runs to 13 residues. The source is a human donor in good health (CMV status not recorded). Some clones in this sample may be carry-over from other donors' samples. This chain uses TRBV15 with TRBJ2-1; D gene unclear. The sample in question was CD8+ T cells from cultured PBMCs, obtained from culture after CMV antigen stimulation. This CDR3 is CATSRDSGLEQFF. The CDR3 DNA reads TGTGCCACCAGCAGAGATTCCGGGCTTGAGCAGTTCTTC. Full variable domain (remainder filled in from reference TRBV15 and TRBJ2-1): DAMVIQNPRYQVTQFGKPVTLSCSQTLNHNVMYWYQQKSSQAPKLLFHYYDKDFNNEADTPDNFQSRRPNTSFCFLDIRSPGLGDTAMYLCATSRDSGLEQFFGPGTRLTVL.